One and the same sample provided the 22 T cell receptor beta chains below, sequenced in a study of neoadjuvant nivolumab and ipilimumab in lung cancer. The method was immunoSEQ multiplex PCR; TCRdb's version includes in-frame clones alone and lacks a portion of them. In the table there are 3,300 or so clones, around 88% of which are singletons. The sequences come from tumor tissue, collected after neoadjuvant nivolumab, alone or with ipilimumab, at or shortly before surgery. Source of these receptors: an adult with non-small cell lung cancer.

The V call is TRBV4-3, the J call TRBJ2-2; unclear D gene. The CDR3 runs to 16 residues. In germline, CDR1 is LGHNA, CDR2 YSLEER. Trimming left V 2 bases short and J 4 bases short, with 14 bases between. CDR3 nucleotide sequence: TGCGCCAGCAGCCAACCCGGTGGTGTCGGCACCGGGGAGCTGTTTTTT. Its protein product is CASSQPGGVGTGELFF.

The rearrangement links TRBV18 to TRBJ2-3; 9 nucleotides line up with TRBD1. Germline V gene sequence: CDR1 KGHSH, CDR2 LQKENI. CDR3 length: 17 residues. With 0 bases clipped from V and 5 bases from J, the junction kept 9 bases outside the gene matches. The DNA of the CDR3 is TGTGCCAGCTCACCACCGGCAACAGGGGGCGGGATAGATACGCAGTATTTT. The encoded protein is CASSPPATGGGIDTQYF.

The chain joins TRBV5-1 to TRBJ1-4, with 7 bases fitting TRBD1. Germline V lookup: CDR1 SGHRS, CDR2 YFSETQ. V dropped 3 bases and J dropped 0; count of bases not matched to a gene: 5. The CDR3 runs 16 residues. The CDR3 sequence: CASSSDRIATNEKLFF. In DNA, the CDR3 is TGCGCCAGCAGCTCGGACAGGATTGCAACTAATGAAAAACTGTTTTTT. Filled out from reference TRBV5-1 and TRBJ1-4, the complete variable domain reads KAGVTQTPRYLIKTRGQQVTLSCSPISGHRSVSWYQQTPGQGLQFLFEYFSETQRNKGNFPGRFSGRQFSNSRSEMNVSTLELGDSALYLCASSSDRIATNEKLFFGSGTQLSVL.

V usage is TRBV5-1 and J usage is TRBJ2-3; D perhaps matches TRBD2 (7 bases). Germline V gene sequence: CDR1 SGHRS, CDR2 YFSETQ. The V and J ends lost 1 base and 3 bases respectively, with 15 bases between them. The CDR3 is 16 residues long. The chain's CDR3 is CASSLTGGPATDTQYF. The CDR3 coding sequence is TGCGCCAGCAGCTTGACCGGGGGGCCAGCAACAGATACGCAGTATTTT.

The CDR3 loop is CASSLGLGSYSYEQYF. Here the CDR3 DNA reads TGTGCCAGCAGCTTAGGTCTGGGGTCCTACTCCTACGAGCAGTACTTC. This chain connects TRBV11-2 to TRBJ2-7; no definite D call. Germline V gene sequence: CDR1 SGHAT, CDR2 FQNNGV. V was shortened by 1 base and J by 0 bases, with 13 bases between the two germline ends. CDR3 length: 16 amino acids. Filled out from reference TRBV11-2 and TRBJ2-7, the complete variable domain reads EAGVAQSPRYKIIEKRQSVAFWCNPISGHATLYWYQQILGQGPKLLIQFQNNGVVDDSQLPKDRFSAERLKGVDSTLKIQPAKLEDSAVYLCASSLGLGSYSYEQYFGPGTRLTVT.

The chain joins TRBV5-6 to TRBJ2-1; 7 bases are shared with TRBD2. V shed 4 bases and J 0 bases; nucleotides not matched to a gene: 16. CDR3 length: 19 amino acids. The germline gives CDR1 SGHDT, CDR2 YYEEEE. CDR3 in amino acids: CASSHRSSGPGPSYNEQFF. DNA for the CDR3: TGTGCCAGCAGCCACCGGAGTAGCGGGCCAGGGCCCTCCTACAATGAGCAGTTCTTC.

The chain recombines TRBV11-2 with TRBJ2-2, with TRBD2 identical over 8 bases. Trimming removed 6 bases from V and 5 bases from J; junction bases left unmatched: 11. The CDR3 is 16 residues long. Germline CDR1 and CDR2: SGHAT and FQNNGV. CDR3 nucleotides: TGTGCCAGCAGGAGGACCGGGACTAGTTTTACCGGGGAGCTGTTTTTT. This translates into CASRRTGTSFTGELFF.

The rearrangement uses TRBV30 and TRBJ1-1, with a tentative D call TRBD1 (6 bases). CDR1 and CDR2 from the germline V gene are GTSNPN and SVGIG (reference sequence). The CDR3 covers 14 residues. Trimming stripped 7 bases from V and 4 bases from J, with 19 bases between. CDR3 coding DNA: TGTGCCTTGGAGGACAAGCAGGGGCTCACTGAAGCTTTCTTT. This gives the protein CALEDKQGLTEAFF.

The V call is TRBV7-2, the J call TRBJ1-5; D not resolved. This CDR3 has 14 amino acids. Germline V lookup: CDR1 SGHTA, CDR2 FQGNSA. Between the trimmed V and J ends, which lost 1 base and 7 bases, there was a span of 11 bases. The CDR3 region has the DNA TGTGCCAGCAGCTTAGGAGGGTTGGACCAGCCCCAGCATTTT. Encoded protein: CASSLGGLDQPQHF.

J is TRBJ2-7 and V is TRBV7-9; D call uncertain. V was cut by 1 base and J by 1 base, with 8 bases left in between. The CDR3 runs 14 residues. Germline V lookup: CDR1 SEHNR, CDR2 FQNEAQ (reference sequence). The CDR3 DNA reads TGTGCCAGCAGCTTAGTACACCAATCCTACGAGCAGTACTTC. This encodes CASSLVHQSYEQYF.

The genes are TRBV19 and TRBJ1-2, with 10 bases fitting TRBD1. Trimming removed 3 bases from V and 4 bases from J; junction bases left unmatched: 5. Germline V gene sequence: CDR1 LNHDA, CDR2 SQIVND (reference sequence). The CDR3 length is 15 residues. Here the CDR3 DNA reads TGTGCCAGTAGTATCGGGGACAGGGGAGGCTATGGCTACACCTTC. Translated: CASSIGDRGGYGYTF.

This rearrangement joins TRBV5-1 to TRBJ2-7; the D gene is possibly TRBD2 (6 bases). Germline CDR1 reads SGHRS; CDR2 reads YFSETQ. V lost 0 bases and J lost 1, with 11 bases in between. The CDR3 contains 15 residues. Here the CDR3 DNA reads TGCGCCAGCAGCTTGGGAAGGGACTTATCCTACGAGCAGTACTTC. Translating gives CASSLGRDLSYEQYF.

This chain connects TRBV18 to TRBJ1-1; no firm D call. The germline V and J ends were trimmed by 3 bases and 1 base, with 18 bases remaining between them. The CDR3 is 17 residues long. The germline CDR1 and CDR2 sequences are KGHSH and LQKENI. CDR3 coding DNA: TGTGCCAGCTCACCGCGTATGGGGTCGGGCAAGAACACTGAAGCTTTCTTT. It translates to CASSPRMGSGKNTEAFF.

The chain joins TRBV30 to TRBJ2-7, with a weak D call TRBD1 (7 bases). The V end lost 2 bases, the J end lost 4 bases, and 12 bases lay between the germline ends. CDR1 GTSNPN and CDR2 SVGIG come from the germline V gene (reference sequence). The CDR3 has 13 amino acids. CDR3 DNA sequence: TGTGCCTGGAGTTCAGGGGGAGGATACGAGCAGTACTTC. Its translation is CAWSSGGGYEQYF.

This clone was recorded only once. CDR3 DNA sequence: TGTGCCAGCAGCTTACTGACAGCCCATACCTCTGGAAACACCATATATTTT. Amino acid sequence: CASSLLTAHTSGNTIYF. The chain joins TRBV5-4 to TRBJ1-3, with D maybe TRBD1 (5 bases). Germline CDR1 reads SGHNT; CDR2 reads YYREEE (reference sequence). This CDR3 is 17 amino acids long. V was clipped by 2 bases and J by 0 bases, with 15 bases between them.

V usage is TRBV7-2 and J usage is TRBJ2-5, with D uncertain. Trimming took 8 bases from V and 5 from J, leaving 3 bases between them. This CDR3 spans 9 amino acids. The germline V gene has CDR1 SGHTA and CDR2 FQGNSA. The CDR3 DNA follows: TGTGCCAGCGGGGAGACCCAGTACTTC. Translation: CASGETQYF.

This chain connects TRBV7-9 to TRBJ1-5; a weak D match, TRBD1 (5 bases). CDR3 length: 15 residues. The germline V gene encodes CDR1 SEHNR and CDR2 FQNEAQ (reference sequence). Trimming shortened V by 6 bases and J by 6 bases, and 18 bases separated the two germline ends. The CDR3 is CASRSRDLSGQPQHF. CDR3 bases: TGTGCCAGCAGGAGCCGGGACCTCAGCGGTCAGCCCCAGCATTTT.

The V call is TRBV4-3, the J call TRBJ1-6; D unresolved. V lost 0 bases to trimming and J lost 7 bases, with 10 bases between them. This CDR3 comprises 15 residues. Germline CDR1 reads LGHNA; CDR2 reads YSLEER. As DNA, the CDR3 is TGCGCCAGCAGCCAAGACGTCGGGCAAAATTCACCCCTCCACTTT. Translated, it gives CASSQDVGQNSPLHF.

The CDR3, as DNA: TGCGCCAGCAGCTTGGTGTTAGGAGCTGAGCAGTTCTTC. Encoded protein: CASSLVLGAEQFF. The chain couples TRBV5-1 to TRBJ2-1; no reliable D call. V lost 0 bases, J lost 9 bases, and 10 bases lay in between. Per germline, CDR1 SGHRS and CDR2 YFSETQ. The CDR3 is made up of 13 amino acids.

The chain couples TRBV15 to TRBJ2-1, with a weak D call TRBD1 (7 bases). V was clipped by 3 bases and J by 7 bases, with 19 bases between them. The length of the CDR3 is 16 residues. Germline loops: CDR1 LNHNV, CDR2 YYDKDF (reference sequence). CDR3 amino acids: CATSREAGPGGNEQFF. The CDR3 DNA is TGTGCCACCAGCAGGGAGGCCGGGCCAGGGGGGAATGAGCAGTTCTTC.

The V gene is TRBV30, the J gene TRBJ2-1; 7 bases line up with TRBD1. In germline, CDR1 is GTSNPN, CDR2 SVGIG (reference sequence). V lost 3 bases, J lost 3 bases, and 2 bases stayed unmatched. The CDR3 is made up of 13 amino acids. CDR3 amino acids: CAWSRGNYNEQFF. In DNA form, the CDR3 reads TGTGCCTGGAGCAGGGGGAACTACAATGAGCAGTTCTTC.

The rearrangement links TRBV4-1 to TRBJ2-1; 10 bases line up with TRBD1. Germline V gene lookup returns CDR1 MGHRA and CDR2 YSYEKL. V was clipped by 3 bases and J by 8 bases; unmatched bases: 10. CDR3 length: 16 residues. CDR3 sequence reads: CASSQQPGQGFDEQFF. Here the CDR3 DNA reads TGCGCCAGCAGCCAGCAGCCGGGACAGGGGTTTGATGAGCAGTTCTTC.